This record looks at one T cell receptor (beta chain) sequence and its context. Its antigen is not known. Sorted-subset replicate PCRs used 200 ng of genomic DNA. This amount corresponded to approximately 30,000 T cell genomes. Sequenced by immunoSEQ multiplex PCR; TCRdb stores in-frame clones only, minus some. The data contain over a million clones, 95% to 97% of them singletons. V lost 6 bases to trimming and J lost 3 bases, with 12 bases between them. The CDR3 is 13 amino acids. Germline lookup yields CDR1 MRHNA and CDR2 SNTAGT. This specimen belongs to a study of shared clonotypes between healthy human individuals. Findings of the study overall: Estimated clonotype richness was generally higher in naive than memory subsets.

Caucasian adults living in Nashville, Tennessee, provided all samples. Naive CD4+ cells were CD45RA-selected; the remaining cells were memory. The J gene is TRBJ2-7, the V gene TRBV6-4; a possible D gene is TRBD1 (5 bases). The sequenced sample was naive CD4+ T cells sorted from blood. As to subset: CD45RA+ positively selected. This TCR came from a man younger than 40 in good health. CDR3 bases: TGTGCCAGCAGGGATCGGACACGCTACGAGCAGTACTTC. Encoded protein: CASRDRTRYEQYF.